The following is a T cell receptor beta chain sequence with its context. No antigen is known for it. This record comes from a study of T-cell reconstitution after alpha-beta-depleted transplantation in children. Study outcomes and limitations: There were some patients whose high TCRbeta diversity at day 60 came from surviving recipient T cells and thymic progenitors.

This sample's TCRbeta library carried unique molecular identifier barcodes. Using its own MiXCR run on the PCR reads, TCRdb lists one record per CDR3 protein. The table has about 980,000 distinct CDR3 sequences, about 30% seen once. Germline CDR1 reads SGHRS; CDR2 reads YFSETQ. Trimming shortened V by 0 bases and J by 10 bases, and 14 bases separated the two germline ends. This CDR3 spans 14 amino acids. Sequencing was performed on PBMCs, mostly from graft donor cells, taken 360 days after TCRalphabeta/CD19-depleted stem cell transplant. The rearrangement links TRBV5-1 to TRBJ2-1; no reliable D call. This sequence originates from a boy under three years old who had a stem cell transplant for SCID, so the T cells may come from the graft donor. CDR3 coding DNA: TGCGCCAGCAGCTTGGGCGGCGCATCCGAAGAGCAGTTCTTC. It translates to CASSLGGASEEQFF.